Shown below are 24 T cell receptor beta chains from a single sample sequenced in a study of T-cell reconstitution after alpha-beta-depleted transplantation in children. The TCRbeta library was prepared with unique molecular identifiers. TCRdb recomputed calls from the PCR reads with MiXCR, one row per CDR3 protein. The table has 210,000 or so distinct CDR3 sequences, approximately 11% seen once; the top ten hold roughly 27%. The input for sequencing was PBMCs, taken before TCRalphabeta/CD19-depleted stem cell transplant. These receptors were taken from a child younger than two with acute myeloid leukemia, due to receive a stem cell transplant.

Notes on this clonotype: A single base separates this from a much larger clone, so it may be a read error. This sequence joins TRBV4-2 and TRBJ2-7, with a tentative D call TRBD1 (5 bases). The CDR3 runs 15 residues. CDR1 is LGHNA and CDR2 is YNFKEQ in the germline V gene. Deletions cut 4 bases from V and 2 bases from J, with 15 bases between. The CDR3: CASSLDSFSPYEQYF. CDR3 sequence (DNA): TGTGCCAGCAGCCTAGACAGTTTTTCCCCCTACGAGCAGTACTTC.

This clonotype came up many times. This rearrangement joins TRBV10-3 to TRBJ1-2; a weak D match, TRBD1 (5 bases). The germline gives CDR1 ENHRY, CDR2 SYGVKD. Trimming pared 3 bases from V and 6 bases from J, leaving 14 bases between. The CDR3 contains 14 residues. The CDR3 DNA follows: TGTGCCATCAGTGATCCCGGGACGGCTAATGGCTACACCTTC. It translates to CAISDPGTANGYTF.

The table lists this clonotype with many counts. The gene calls are TRBV10-1 and TRBJ2-2; D is possibly TRBD1 (5 bases). Germline V gene lookup returns CDR1 WNHNN and CDR2 SYGVQD (reference sequence). V lost 4 bases, J lost 7 bases, and 16 bases lay in between. The CDR3 runs to 15 residues. The CDR3 spells CASSADQGVGGELFF. In nucleotides, the CDR3 is TGCGCCAGCAGTGCCGATCAGGGCGTCGGCGGGGAGCTGTTTTTT.

This clonotype was recorded many times. The chain links TRBV7-2 to TRBJ2-7, with unresolved D. The germline V gene encodes CDR1 SGHTA and CDR2 FQGNSA. The V and J ends lost 2 bases and 5 bases respectively, with 13 bases between them. The CDR3 spans 14 residues. The CDR3 protein is CASSLTISYNEQYF. The CDR3 coding sequence is TGTGCCAGCAGCTTAACTATCTCGTATAACGAGCAGTACTTC.

The rearrangement links TRBV7-6 to TRBJ2-1; 7 bases align to TRBD2. CDR3 length: 15 amino acids. From germline, CDR1 is SGHVS and CDR2 FNYEAQ. V shed 3 bases, J shed 7 bases, and the junction held 9 bases outside the gene matches. DNA of the CDR3: TGTGCCAGCAGCTTTCTCGGGGGAGGGTTGAATGAGCAGTTCTTC. It yields the protein CASSFLGGGLNEQFF.

This clonotype was recorded many times. The genes are TRBV29-1 and TRBJ1-1; 8 nucleotides line up with TRBD1. The CDR3 is 16 residues long. CDR1 is SQVTM and CDR2 is ANQGSEA in the germline V gene. This chain's CDR3 is CSSQGARHGPNTEAFF. CDR3 bases: TGCAGTAGTCAGGGGGCGAGGCATGGGCCGAACACTGAAGCTTTCTTT.

This clonotype was recorded a few times. A read error may account for a junction end that differs from germline. The chain couples TRBV5-1 to TRBJ1-2; D remains unclear. This CDR3 region has 12 residues. The germline V gene encodes CDR1 SGHRS and CDR2 YFSETQ. The CDR3 here is CASSFGEHGYPF. DNA for the CDR3: TGCGCCAGCAGCTTCGGAGAACATGGCTACCCCTTC.

Turning to this clonotype: This may come from a read error, since a much larger clone is one base off. V gene TRBV12-3 or TRBV12-4 combines with J gene TRBJ1-5; 7 nucleotides agree with TRBD1. V was pared by 6 bases and J by 7 bases, with 9 bases of the junction left unmatched. The CDR3 covers 14 residues. As DNA, the CDR3 is TGTGCCAGCAGCCTGACAGGGTGGAAGCAGCCCCAGCATTTT. This gives the protein CASSLTGWKQPQHF.

This clonotype showed up many times. This sequence joins TRBV5-6 and TRBJ1-1; possibly TRBD1 for D (6 bases). The CDR3 totals 15 residues. Trimming pared 4 bases from V and 5 bases from J, leaving 18 bases between. Germline-derived CDR1 and CDR2 are SGHDT and YYEEEE. In DNA form, the CDR3 reads TGTGCCAGCAGCGGGGGACAAGGCGGTTGGACTGAAGCTTTCTTT. It encodes CASSGGQGGWTEAFF.

This clonotype was counted a few times. V gene TRBV15 combines with J gene TRBJ2-5; D uncertain. Trimming took 1 base from V and 0 from J, leaving 6 bases between them. From germline, CDR1 is LNHNV and CDR2 YYDKDF (reference sequence). The CDR3 has 14 residues. CDR3 sequence: CATSRGPNQETQYF. DNA for the CDR3: TGTGCCACCAGCAGAGGACCCAACCAAGAGACCCAGTACTTC.

This clonotype showed up many times. The chain has TRBV21-1 and TRBJ1-3. TRBV21-1 is an annotated pseudogene. This CDR3 has 16 amino acids. The CDR3 loop is CASSKEKGWDGNTIYF. The CDR3 nucleotides are TGTGCCAGCAGCAAAGAGAAAGGCTGGGATGGAAACACCATATATTTT.

This clonotype was found many times. V is TRBV5-1 and J is TRBJ2-3; TRBD1 matches at 11 bases. With 4 bases clipped from V and 6 bases from J, the junction kept 7 bases outside the gene matches. The CDR3 has 15 amino acids. Looked up from germline, CDR1 is SGHRS and CDR2 is YFSETQ. DNA for the CDR3: TGCGCCAGCAGCGGCGGACAGGGGGCGGGGGATACGCAGTATTTT. Its translation is CASSGGQGAGDTQYF.

This clonotype was detected ten times or more. The V gene is TRBV29-1, the J gene TRBJ2-4; D not resolved. V shed 4 bases and J shed 4 bases, with 2 bases lying between them. The CDR3 loop spans 10 amino acids. Germline V gives CDR1 SQVTM, CDR2 ANQGSEA. The CDR3 reads CSVGKNIQYF. The CDR3 nucleotides read TGCAGCGTTGGGAAAAACATTCAGTACTTC.

This clonotype was seen ten or more times. The chain combines TRBV6-5 with TRBJ1-2; possibly TRBD1 for D (6 bases). CDR1 MNHEY and CDR2 SVGAGI come from the germline V gene. Trimming shortened V by 0 bases and J by 3 bases, and 14 bases separated the two germline ends. This CDR3 contains 16 residues. CDR3 bases: TGTGCCAGCAGTTACTCACGGGGGCGGGCGGACTATGGCTACACCTTC. Translating it yields CASSYSRGRADYGYTF.

This clonotype was counted ten times or more. The V gene is TRBV28, the J gene TRBJ2-7, with no clear D. The V gene lost 3 bases and the J gene lost 1 base, with 7 bases spanning the gap. Germline lookup yields CDR1 MDHEN and CDR2 SYDVKM. The CDR3 length is 13 residues. DNA of the CDR3: TGTGCCAGCAGTTTTAGCCCATCCTACGAGCAGTACTTC. Amino acid sequence: CASSFSPSYEQYF.

This clonotype was picked up many times. The rearrangement links TRBV6-1 to TRBJ2-1; 14 nucleotides agree with TRBD2. Trimming took 4 bases from V and 0 from J; bases not matched to a gene: 2. The CDR3 contains 17 residues. The germline CDR1 and CDR2 sequences are MNHNS and SASEGT. The chain's CDR3 is CASSGLAGGSSYNEQFF. The CDR3 region has the DNA TGTGCCAGCAGTGGACTAGCGGGAGGGAGCTCCTACAATGAGCAGTTCTTC.

This clonotype was recorded at least ten times. V usage is TRBV9 and J usage is TRBJ2-1; TRBD2 aligns across 11 bases. Germline lookup yields CDR1 SGDLS and CDR2 YYNGEE. V shed 4 bases, J shed 8 bases, and the junction held 11 bases outside the gene matches. The CDR3 has 16 residues. The CDR3 DNA reads TGTGCCAGCAGCACGTTAGCGGGAGGGTTCGCAGATGAGCAGTTCTTC. Amino acids: CASSTLAGGFADEQFF. Complete variable domain (other parts from reference TRBV9 and TRBJ2-1): DSGVTQTPKHLITATGQRVTLRCSPRSGDLSVYWYQQSLDQGLQFLIQYYNGEERAKGNILERFSAQQFPDLHSELNLSSLELGDSALYFCASSTLAGGFADEQFFGPGTRLTVL.

The gene calls are TRBV7-9 and TRBJ2-2, with D maybe TRBD2 (5 bases). Germline V lookup: CDR1 SEHNR, CDR2 FQNEAQ (reference sequence). The CDR3 is 14 amino acids. V was pared by 5 bases and J by 5 bases, with 12 bases between. The CDR3 nucleotides are TGTGCCAGCAGCCGGCAAGCGGAAACCGGGGAGCTGTTTTTT. This gives the protein CASSRQAETGELFF.

This clonotype was recorded at least ten times. The chain joins TRBV5-1 to TRBJ1-3; possible D gene TRBD1, 5 bases. CDR1 SGHRS and CDR2 YFSETQ come from the germline V gene. Trimming took off 4 bases at V and 8 bases at J, with 25 bases between the two ends. There are 17 residues in the CDR3. In nucleotides, the CDR3 is TGCGCCAGCAGCGACGGGACGACCTTCGGAGGAGCAGACACCATATATTTT. Its translation: CASSDGTTFGGADTIYF.

This clonotype has ten or more counts. The junction shows a germline mismatch at one end, possibly a read error. This chain joins TRBV20-1 and TRBJ2-3; D is unresolved. CDR3 length: 11 residues. Germline values: CDR1 DFQATT, CDR2 SNEGSKA (reference sequence). The CDR3 loop reads CSAREGCSGDF. The CDR3 DNA is TGCAGTGCTAGGGAAGGATGCTCAGGCGATTTT.

This clonotype has ten or more counts. In DNA, the CDR3 is TGTGCCAGCACCGCGGTAGCAAAGGTAGAGAGGGAGACCCAGTACTTC. It yields the protein CASTAVAKVERETQYF. The chain links TRBV5-6 to TRBJ2-5; D remains unclear. This CDR3 is built from 16 residues. Germline V gene lookup returns CDR1 SGHDT and CDR2 YYEEEE. Trimming cost V 6 bases and J 5 bases, with 23 bases left between them.

As for this clonotype: A read error is possible here, since a much larger clone lies one base away. The rearrangement joins TRBV27 to TRBJ2-1; 15 nucleotides line up with TRBD2. This CDR3 comprises 16 residues. Trimming at V came to 4 bases and at J to 7 bases, leaving 5 bases not matched to a gene. Looked up from germline, CDR1 is MNHEY and CDR2 is SMNVEV (reference sequence). The CDR3 bases are TGTGCCAGCAGTTCTCTTGGGACTAGCGGGAGGAATGAGCAGTTCTTC. It yields the protein CASSSLGTSGRNEQFF.

This clonotype showed up many times. The chain links TRBV6-2 or TRBV6-3 to TRBJ2-1; TRBD1 is a possible D gene (6 bases). The CDR3 consists of 15 residues. CDR1 and CDR2 from the germline V gene are MNHEY and SVGEGT. V was clipped by 6 bases and J by 2 bases, with 14 bases between them. CDR3: CASRRQATPYNEQFF. DNA of the CDR3: TGTGCCAGCAGAAGACAGGCTACCCCCTACAATGAGCAGTTCTTC.

This clonotype has at least ten counts. The rearrangement uses TRBV5-5 and TRBJ1-4, with D tentatively TRBD1 (5 bases). There are 14 residues in the CDR3. Germline-derived CDR1 and CDR2 are SGHKS and YYEKEE (reference sequence). V lost 1 base and J lost 4, with 8 bases in between. The DNA of the CDR3 is TGTGCCAGCAGCTTGTGGGGGGTTAATGAAAAACTGTTTTTT. It encodes CASSLWGVNEKLFF.